This T cell receptor beta chain was documented in a study of blood T cell repertoires in COVID-19. Profiling relied on immunoSEQ multiplex PCR, and the TCRdb table lists in-frame clones only, not all of them. Of about 97,000 clones in the sample, 91% were seen once. There are 16 residues in the CDR3. Germline CDR1 SGDLS, CDR2 YYNGEE. The V segment lost 4 bases and the J segment 2 bases; nucleotides outside the gene matches: 9. V and J are TRBV9 and TRBJ2-3; 8 bases match TRBD2. Material: peripheral blood. The sequence was obtained from a young man with acute or convalescent COVID-19. The CDR3 nucleotides read TGTGCCAGCAGCACAAAGCGCGGGGGGCTCACAGATACGCAGTATTTT. This sequence encodes CASSTKRGGLTDTQYF.